Presented here are 26 T cell receptor beta chains from one specimen sequenced in a study of T cells in Graves' hyperthyroidism and ophthalmopathy. From RNA transcripts, TCR beta CDR3 regions were amplified. HTBI primers were the set used in a first-round RT-PCR of the TCR CDR3. From the multiplex PCR reads, TCRdb called clonotypes with MiXCR, one entry per CDR3 protein. The sample has 300,000 to 400,000 distinct CDR3 sequences, approximately 15% seen once. Sequenced input: blood. Source of these receptors: a woman aged 55-69 years with Graves' hyperthyroidism.

Notes on this clonotype: This may be a read error: a much more frequent sequence differs by one nucleotide. This chain joins TRBV5-1 and TRBJ2-2, with 8 bases matching TRBD1. V lost 0 bases and J lost 3; bases outside the gene matches: 7. CDR1 is SGHRS and CDR2 is YFSETQ in the germline V gene. CDR3 length: 17 residues. The CDR3, as DNA: TGCGCCAGCAGCTTGGCCACCGCGACAGGGGACACCGGGGAGCTGTTTTTT. It translates to CASSLATATGDTGELFF. The complete variable domain, with remaining parts taken from reference TRBV5-1 and TRBJ2-2, reads KAGVTQTPRYLIKTRGQQVTLSCSPISGHRSVSWYQQTPGQGLQFLFEYFSETQRNKGNFPGRFSGRQFSNSRSEMNVSTLELGDSALYLCASSLATATGDTGELFFGEGSRLTVL.

Points on this clonotype: Without the conserved terminal phenylalanine or tryptophan, this CDR3 likely stems from a read error. The rearrangement joins TRBV20-1 to TRBJ2-7, with 7 positions matching TRBD2. The CDR3 sequence is 13 residues long. V dropped 4 bases and J dropped 2; count of bases not matched to a gene: 5. In germline, CDR1 is DFQATT, CDR2 SNEGSKA (reference sequence). The CDR3 coding sequence is TGCAGTGCTAATCCTAGCGGAACCTACGAGCAGTACCTC. Translation gives CSANPSGTYEQYL.

This chain joins TRBV5-4 and TRBJ2-1; TRBD2 aligns across 13 bases. The length of the CDR3 is 17 residues. J lost 9 bases, V lost 4 bases, and 13 bases had no gene match. Germline-derived CDR1 and CDR2 are SGHNT and YYREEE (reference sequence). CDR3 sequence: CASSTLQGLAGSGEQFF. CDR3 bases: TGTGCCAGCAGCACACTACAGGGACTAGCGGGAAGCGGTGAGCAGTTCTTC.

There are many counts of this clonotype. The rearrangement links TRBV5-1 to TRBJ2-1; 10 bases line up with TRBD1. The CDR3 is 15 amino acids. Germline assignment: CDR1 SGHRS and CDR2 YFSETQ. The V segment lost 2 bases and the J segment 7 bases; nucleotides outside the gene matches: 6. CDR3 bases: TGCGCCAGCAGCTTCCGGGACAGGGGTGAAAATGAGCAGTTCTTC. Translating it yields CASSFRDRGENEQFF.

V gene TRBV12-3 or TRBV12-4 combines with J gene TRBJ2-2, with D perhaps being TRBD1 or TRBD2 (5 bases each). The CDR3 spans 15 residues. Trimming shortened V by 3 bases and J by 5 bases, and 13 bases separated the two germline ends. CDR3 coding DNA: TGTGCCAGCAGTTTTGGGGGAGTCGAGACCGGGGAGCTGTTTTTT. Translation gives CASSFGGVETGELFF.

This clonotype was counted between two and nine times. The chain couples TRBV11-1 to TRBJ2-1; possible D gene TRBD1, 5 bases. Germline loops: CDR1 SGHAT, CDR2 FQDESV (reference sequence). V was shortened by 1 base and J by 2 bases, with 12 bases between the two germline ends. This CDR3 comprises 16 residues. This CDR3 reads CASSLEGIRPYNEQFF. CDR3 in DNA: TGTGCCAGCAGCTTAGAGGGGATCAGACCCTACAATGAGCAGTTCTTC. Full variable domain (remainder filled in from reference TRBV11-1 and TRBJ2-1): EAEVAQSPRYKITEKSQAVAFWCDPISGHATLYWYRQILGQGPELLVQFQDESVVDDSQLPKDRFSAERLKGVDSTLKIQPAELGDSAMYLCASSLEGIRPYNEQFFGPGTRLTVL.

This clonotype was seen repeatedly, ten times or more. The gene calls are TRBV7-9 and TRBJ1-4, with D maybe TRBD1 (6 bases). Germline CDR1 and CDR2: SEHNR and FQNEAQ (reference sequence). This CDR3 is 18 amino acids long. V shed 1 base and J shed 0 bases, with 15 bases lying between them. The CDR3 loop reads CASSLVVQGGSTNEKLFF. The CDR3, as DNA: TGTGCCAGCAGCTTAGTCGTACAGGGAGGATCAACTAATGAAAAACTGTTTTTT.

There are many counts of this clonotype. The V and J genes are TRBV11-2 and TRBJ2-1; TRBD1 matches at 7 bases. This CDR3 has 15 amino acids. With V trimmed by 8 bases and J by 6 bases, 13 bases remained unmatched. CDR1 SGHAT and CDR2 FQNNGV come from the germline V gene. CDR3 nucleotide sequence: TGTGCCAGCCGCACCGGGCAGGGGGATTTCAATGAGCAGTTCTTC. Encoded protein: CASRTGQGDFNEQFF.

V usage is TRBV28 and J usage is TRBJ2-5; 8 bases line up with TRBD1. The germline V gene encodes CDR1 MDHEN and CDR2 SYDVKM. V was pared by 6 bases and J by 5 bases, with 8 bases of the junction left unmatched. CDR3 length equals 14 residues. CDR3 sequence: CASSHRTGSETQYF. In nucleotides, the CDR3 is TGTGCCAGCAGCCACCGGACAGGGTCCGAGACCCAGTACTTC.

The rearrangement uses TRBV7-3 and TRBJ2-1, with 13 bases that match TRBD2. This CDR3 region has 14 residues. Germline assignment: CDR1 SGHTA and CDR2 FQGTGA. The junction had 4 bases not matched to a gene; V was cut back by 8 bases and J by 6 bases. CDR3 in DNA: TGTGCCAGCGGGGGACTAGCGGGAAGCAATGAGCAGTTCTTC. Protein product: CASGGLAGSNEQFF.

This clonotype was seen repeatedly, ten times or more. The V call is TRBV7-3, the J call TRBJ2-2; TRBD1 aligns across 8 bases. After removal of 3 bases from V and 5 bases from J, the junction contained 5 bases not matched to a gene. The CDR3 spans 15 residues. Germline V gene data show CDR1 as SGHTA and CDR2 as FQGTGA. CDR3 amino acids: CASSLGQAGTGELFF. CDR3 DNA sequence: TGTGCCAGCAGCTTGGGACAGGCGGGAACCGGGGAGCTGTTTTTT.

There are many counts of this clonotype. The V and J genes are TRBV2 and TRBJ2-1, with TRBD1 as a possible D gene (6 bases). This CDR3 has 13 amino acids. Germline-derived CDR1 and CDR2 are SNHLY and FYNNEI. Between the trimmed V and J ends, which lost 0 bases and 10 bases, there was a span of 10 bases. The DNA for the CDR3 is TGTGCCAGCAGTGAAGCGGTGACAGGCGAGCAGTTCTTC. Translation: CASSEAVTGEQFF.

This clonotype has at least ten counts. The chain links TRBV30 to TRBJ1-1; D remains unclear. The V and J ends lost 2 bases and 1 base respectively, with 8 bases between them. The CDR3 has 13 residues. Germline lookup yields CDR1 GTSNPN and CDR2 SVGIG (reference sequence). The CDR3 DNA is TGTGCCTGGAGTTCGGCAGCGAACACTGAAGCTTTCTTT. Its protein product is CAWSSAANTEAFF.

The gene calls are TRBV5-6 and TRBJ2-5; 9 bases agree with TRBD2. CDR1 and CDR2 (germline): SGHDT, YYEEEE. The junction had 5 bases not matched to a gene; V was cut back by 3 bases and J by 5 bases. CDR3 length: 14 amino acids. The chain's CDR3 is CASSSGLASETQYF. The CDR3 region has the DNA TGTGCCAGCAGCTCGGGACTAGCCAGCGAGACCCAGTACTTC.

This clonotype was seen many times. This sequence joins TRBV7-3 and TRBJ2-5; no firm D call. The CDR3 spans 14 residues. CDR1 is SGHTA and CDR2 is FQGTGA in the germline V gene. The V and J ends lost 5 bases and 0 bases respectively, with 10 bases between them. The CDR3 DNA reads as TGTGCCAGCAGCCACGGACGCTACCAAGAGACCCAGTACTTC. Its translation: CASSHGRYQETQYF.

This clonotype was detected ten times or more. The chain joins TRBV30 to TRBJ2-1; possible D gene TRBD1, 6 bases. CDR3 size: 13 residues. The germline CDR1 and CDR2 sequences are GTSNPN and SVGIG (reference sequence). V lost 2 bases and J lost 10, with 15 bases in between. This chain's CDR3 is CAWSSLRGTEQFF. For the CDR3, the DNA is TGTGCCTGGAGTTCCCTCAGGGGAACGGAGCAGTTCTTC.

This clonotype was seen many times. The V call is TRBV5-1, the J call TRBJ2-5, with D uncertain. This CDR3 is built from 13 residues. V shed 5 bases and J shed 1 base, with 9 bases lying between them. Per germline, CDR1 SGHRS and CDR2 YFSETQ. The CDR3 coding sequence is TGCGCCAGCAGGGTGAATGTCCAAGAGACCCAGTACTTC. Its protein is CASRVNVQETQYF.

This clonotype came up many times. The chain combines TRBV5-1 with TRBJ2-1; 10 bases map to TRBD2. The CDR3 is 16 residues long. Germline lookup yields CDR1 SGHRS and CDR2 YFSETQ. Trimming cost V 1 base and J 7 bases; bases outside gene matches: 8. CDR3 amino acids: CASSLFAGTSENEQFF. The CDR3 DNA reads as TGCGCCAGCAGCTTGTTTGCCGGGACTAGCGAGAATGAGCAGTTCTTC.

This clonotype was seen at least ten times. The J gene is TRBJ1-5, the V gene TRBV14, with D possibly being TRBD1 (6 bases). The germline V gene encodes CDR1 SGHDN and CDR2 FVKESK. The V gene lost 3 bases and the J gene lost 6 bases, with 12 bases spanning the gap. This CDR3 contains 14 residues. The CDR3 DNA reads as TGTGCCAGCAGCCAGGCAGGGGCCGCTCAGCCCCAGCATTTT. Residues: CASSQAGAAQPQHF.

This clonotype has only a few counts. This sequence joins TRBV20-1 and TRBJ2-3; D is possibly TRBD1 (5 bases). Germline CDR1 is DFQATT and CDR2 is SNEGSKA (reference sequence). The length of the CDR3 is 16 residues. Trimming took 3 bases from V and 2 from J, leaving 18 bases between them. CDR3 DNA sequence: TGCAGTGCTAGCGCGGTCGGGCAGGGAACCACAGATACGCAGTATTTT. The encoded protein is CSASAVGQGTTDTQYF.

As to this clonotype: This clone may be a read error of a much larger clone one base away. The chain couples TRBV7-9 to TRBJ1-4, with D possibly being TRBD1 (6 bases). The CDR3 extends over 14 amino acids. Germline loops: CDR1 SEHNR, CDR2 FQNEAQ (reference sequence). As DNA, the CDR3 is TGTGCCAGCAGGTCGACAGGTCCTAATGAAAAACTGTCTTTT. Amino acid sequence: CASRSTGPNEKLSF.

This clonotype occurred many times. V usage is TRBV3-1 and J usage is TRBJ2-3, with TRBD1 matching over 9 bases. The CDR3 is made up of 12 amino acids. Trimming took 0 bases from V and 11 from J; bases not matched to a gene: 0. In germline, CDR1 is LGHDT, CDR2 YNNKEL (reference sequence). In nucleotides, the CDR3 is TGTGCCAGCAGCCAAGAGACAGGGGGGCAGTATTTT. It codes for CASSQETGGQYF.

This clonotype has ten or more counts. The junction departs from the called germline gene at one end, perhaps through a read error. This rearrangement joins TRBV6-5 to TRBJ2-7; D remains unclear. The CDR3 has 12 amino acids. Germline V CDR1 and CDR2: MNHEY, SVGAGI. CDR3 loop: CASSYSSSEQYF. The CDR3 region has the DNA TGTGCCAGCAGTTACAGCTCCTCCGAGCAGTACTTC.

This clonotype has ten or more counts. The chain recombines TRBV11-2 with TRBJ2-7, with 8 positions matching TRBD2. CDR3 length equals 16 residues. Germline V gene data show CDR1 as SGHAT and CDR2 as FQNNGV. V lost 2 bases to trimming and J lost 2 bases; unmatched junction nucleotides: 8. CDR3: CASSLSHSGTPYEQYF. The CDR3 nucleotides read TGTGCCAGCAGCTTATCCCATAGCGGGACTCCCTACGAGCAGTACTTC.

This clonotype was recorded at least ten times. The V gene is TRBV12-3 or TRBV12-4, the J gene TRBJ2-5; the D is unclear. The CDR3 sequence is 13 residues long. Trimming took 3 bases from V and 2 from J, leaving 7 bases between them. Written as DNA, the CDR3 is TGTGCCAGCAGTTTGAGCCGGCAAGAGACCCAGTACTTC. Protein product: CASSLSRQETQYF.

This clonotype occurred many times. The V and J genes are TRBV11-3 and TRBJ2-5; 9 bases map to TRBD1. CDR3 length: 15 residues. V lost 4 bases and J lost 5; bases outside the gene matches: 8. Looked up from germline, CDR1 is SGHNT and CDR2 is YENEEA. CDR3 nucleotide sequence: TGTGCCAGCAGCTCGGGACAGGGACTTGTGGAGACCCAGTACTTC. Translating gives CASSSGQGLVETQYF.